This T cell receptor beta chain was observed in a study of blood T cells in healthy people across ages. The wider study: Roughly one uniquely barcoded beta molecule per two T cells was captured.

The CDR3 is 13 amino acids. Germline CDR1 reads MNHEY; CDR2 reads SMNVEV (reference sequence). The V end was cut by 2 bases, the J end by 6 bases, with 9 bases between. The authors ran a second PCR of about 6 to 11 cycles using a sample-barcoded 5' primer and a J-beta primer mix. Via MiXCR, TCRdb re-called the 5' RACE reads, giving one row per CDR3 protein. Altogether 1.5 million to 1.9 million distinct CDR3 sequences are present, less than 45% being singletons, with the ten largest covering around 4%. Broader study findings: Diversity figures derived from one million T cells were judged to underestimate the true value.

A note on this clonotype: The antigen is undetermined.

This TCR came from a young woman in good health. The chain links TRBV27 to TRBJ2-3; D is unresolved. The sample consisted of blood. The DNA of the CDR3 is TGTGCCAGCAGTTTAGCGGCAGGTGATACGCAGTATTTT. Its protein is CASSLAAGDTQYF.